The present entry profiles one TCR beta chain with its context. What it binds is not known. The sample comes from a study of OX40 agonist ivuxolimab in advanced cancers. Study context: Aged 23 to 79 with a mean of approximately 57 years, they were approximately 80% male.

Clones were sequenced by immunoSEQ multiplex PCR, and TCRdb holds only the in-frame ones, with some missing. The top ten clones hold about a sixth of a sample with nearly 45,000 clones, roughly 90% of them seen once. Findings and limits, study-wide: Relatively little clonal expansion, among the lowest observed, appeared in partial responders at 0.1-3.0 mg/kg.

Sample: CD4+ or CD8+ T cells sorted from blood, taken in a trial of the OX40 agonist ivuxolimab. This clonotype originated in an adult with an advanced solid tumor such as melanoma, head and neck, liver or kidney cancer.

DNA of the CDR3: TGTGCCAGCAGCCAAGGGGCGGTAGCTTTCTTT. The encoded protein is CASSQGAVAFF. This chain connects TRBV6-1 to TRBJ1-1; tentatively, D is TRBD1 (5 bases). The CDR3 consists of 11 residues. Per the germline V gene, CDR1 is MNHNS and CDR2 is SASEGT. Trimming left V 6 bases short and J 10 bases short, with 12 bases between.